This entry features one T cell receptor (beta chain) sequence. The authors' processing: Quantification of nucleated cells was approximated via reference gene primer amplification. Only in-frame clones appear in the TCRdb table, and some are missing; sequencing was by immunoSEQ multiplex PCR. That table furnishes V, J and clone size, whereas the DNA furnished D and trimming. Among around 230,000 clones, more than 85% were seen once, and the ten largest hold roughly 0.69%. The CDR3 covers 17 residues. Deletions cut 4 bases from V and 1 base from J, with 16 bases between. The germline gives CDR1 KGHDR, CDR2 SFDVKD. This record belongs to a study of blood T cell repertoires in COVID-19. Study-level information: Material from acute and convalescent COVID-19 was sourced from the United States, Italy and Spain. PBMCs, B-cell-depleted T cells, or T cells were the source of the cDNA or gDNA that made up the material.

Input material: peripheral blood. The chain has TRBV24-1 and TRBJ2-4; tentatively, D is TRBD1 (6 bases). The clonotype originates from a man aged 40-49 years with acute or convalescent COVID-19. Here the CDR3 reads CATSESGQGSAKNIQYF. Written as DNA, the CDR3 is TGTGCCACCAGTGAGTCGGGACAAGGATCCGCCAAAAACATTCAGTACTTC.